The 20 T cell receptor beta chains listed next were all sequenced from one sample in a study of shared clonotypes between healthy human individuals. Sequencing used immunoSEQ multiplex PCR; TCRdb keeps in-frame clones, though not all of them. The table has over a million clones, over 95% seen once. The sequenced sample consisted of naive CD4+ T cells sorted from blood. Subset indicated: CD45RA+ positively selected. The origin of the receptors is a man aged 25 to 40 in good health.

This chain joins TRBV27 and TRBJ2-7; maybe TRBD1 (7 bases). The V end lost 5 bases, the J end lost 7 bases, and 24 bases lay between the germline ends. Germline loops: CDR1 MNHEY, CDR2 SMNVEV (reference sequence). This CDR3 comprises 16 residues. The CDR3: CASSQGGGGQRWEQYF. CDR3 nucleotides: TGTGCCAGCAGTCAAGGAGGGGGCGGACAGCGGTGGGAGCAGTACTTC.

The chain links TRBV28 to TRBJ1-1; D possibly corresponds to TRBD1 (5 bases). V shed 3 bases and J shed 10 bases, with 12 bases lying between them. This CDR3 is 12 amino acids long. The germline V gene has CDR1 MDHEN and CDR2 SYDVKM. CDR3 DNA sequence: TGTGCCAGCAGTTTTACAGGTACAAGAGCTTTCTTT. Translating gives CASSFTGTRAFF.

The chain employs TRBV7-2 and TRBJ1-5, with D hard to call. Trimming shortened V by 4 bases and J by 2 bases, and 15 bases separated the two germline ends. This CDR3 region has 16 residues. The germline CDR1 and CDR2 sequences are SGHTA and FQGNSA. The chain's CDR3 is CASSSYVGSGNQPQHF. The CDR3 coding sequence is TGTGCCAGCAGCTCCTATGTTGGGAGTGGCAATCAGCCCCAGCATTTT.

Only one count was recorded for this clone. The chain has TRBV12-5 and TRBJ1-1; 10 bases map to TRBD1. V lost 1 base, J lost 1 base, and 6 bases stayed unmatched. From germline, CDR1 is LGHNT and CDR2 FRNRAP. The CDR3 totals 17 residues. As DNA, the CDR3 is TGTGCTAGTGGTTTGGGGGACAGGGGAGTACGGAACACTGAAGCTTTCTTT. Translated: CASGLGDRGVRNTEAFF.

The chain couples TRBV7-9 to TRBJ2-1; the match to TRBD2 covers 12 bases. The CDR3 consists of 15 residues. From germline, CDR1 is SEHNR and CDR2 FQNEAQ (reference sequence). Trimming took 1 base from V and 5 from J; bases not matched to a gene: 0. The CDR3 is CASSLGLAGDNEQFF. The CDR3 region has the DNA TGTGCCAGCAGCTTAGGACTAGCGGGAGACAATGAGCAGTTCTTC. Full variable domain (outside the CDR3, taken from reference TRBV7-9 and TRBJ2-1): DTGVSQNPRHKITKRGQNVTFRCDPISEHNRLYWYRQTLGQGPEFLTYFQNEAQLEKSRLLSDRFSAERPKGSFSTLEIQRTEQGDSAMYLCASSLGLAGDNEQFFGPGTRLTVL.

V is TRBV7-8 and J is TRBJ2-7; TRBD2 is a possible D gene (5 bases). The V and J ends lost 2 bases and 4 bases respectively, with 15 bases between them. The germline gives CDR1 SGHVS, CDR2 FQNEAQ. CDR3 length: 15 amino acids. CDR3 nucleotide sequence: TGTGCCAGCAGCTTATCGGACTGGGGTGGATACGAGCAGTACTTC. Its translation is CASSLSDWGGYEQYF.

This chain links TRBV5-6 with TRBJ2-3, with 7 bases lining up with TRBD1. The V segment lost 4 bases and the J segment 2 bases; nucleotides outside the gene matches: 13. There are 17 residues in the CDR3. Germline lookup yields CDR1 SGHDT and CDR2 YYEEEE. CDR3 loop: CASSQDPGQLITDTQYF. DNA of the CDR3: TGTGCCAGCAGCCAAGACCCGGGACAGCTAATCACAGATACGCAGTATTTT.

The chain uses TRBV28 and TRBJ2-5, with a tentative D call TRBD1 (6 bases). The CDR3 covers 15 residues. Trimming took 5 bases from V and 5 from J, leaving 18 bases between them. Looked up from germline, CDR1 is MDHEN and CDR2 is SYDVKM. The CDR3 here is CASSPRQAAEETQYF. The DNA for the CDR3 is TGTGCCAGCAGTCCTAGACAGGCCGCGGAGGAGACCCAGTACTTC.

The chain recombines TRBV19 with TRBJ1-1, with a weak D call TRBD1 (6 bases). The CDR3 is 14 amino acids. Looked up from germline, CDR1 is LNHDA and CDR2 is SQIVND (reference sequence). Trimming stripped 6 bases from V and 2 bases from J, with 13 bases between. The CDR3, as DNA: TGTGCCAGTAGAACAGGGTTCGGAAACACTGAAGCTTTCTTT. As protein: CASRTGFGNTEAFF.

The CDR3 DNA reads as TGCAGCGTTGGAGGGAGGGCCAGAACAGATACGCAGTATTTT. Its protein product is CSVGGRARTDTQYF. The V and J genes are TRBV29-1 and TRBJ2-3; 7 nucleotides agree with TRBD2. This CDR3 region has 14 residues. Unmatched junction bases numbered 7, after V lost 4 bases and J lost 3 bases. CDR1 and CDR2 (germline): SQVTM, ANQGSEA.

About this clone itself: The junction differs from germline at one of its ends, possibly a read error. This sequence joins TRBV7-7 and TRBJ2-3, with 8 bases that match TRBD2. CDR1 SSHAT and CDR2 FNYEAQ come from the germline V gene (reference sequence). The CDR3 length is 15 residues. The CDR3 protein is CASTGLGGRPDTQYF. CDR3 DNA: TGTGCTAGCACCGGTCTCGGCGGGAGGCCAGATACGCAGTATTTT.

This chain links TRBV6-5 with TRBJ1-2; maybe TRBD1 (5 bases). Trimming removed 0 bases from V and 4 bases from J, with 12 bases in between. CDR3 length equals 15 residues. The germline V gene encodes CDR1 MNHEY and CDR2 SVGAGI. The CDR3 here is CASSYSGPSIYGYTF. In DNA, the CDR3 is TGTGCCAGCAGTTACTCGGGGCCGAGCATCTATGGCTACACCTTC.

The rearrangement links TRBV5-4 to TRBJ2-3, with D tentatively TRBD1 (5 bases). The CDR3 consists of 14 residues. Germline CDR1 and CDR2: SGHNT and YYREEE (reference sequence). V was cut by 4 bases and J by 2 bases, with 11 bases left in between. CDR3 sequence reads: CASSPGLDTDTQYF. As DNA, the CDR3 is TGTGCCAGCAGCCCAGGGCTGGACACAGATACGCAGTATTTT.

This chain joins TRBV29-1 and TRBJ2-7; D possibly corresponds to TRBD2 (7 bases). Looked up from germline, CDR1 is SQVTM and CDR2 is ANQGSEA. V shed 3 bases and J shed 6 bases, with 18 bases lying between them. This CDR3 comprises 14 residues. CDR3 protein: CSVEGRGARSEQYF. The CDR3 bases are TGCAGCGTTGAGGGCCGGGGGGCCCGTTCCGAGCAGTACTTC.

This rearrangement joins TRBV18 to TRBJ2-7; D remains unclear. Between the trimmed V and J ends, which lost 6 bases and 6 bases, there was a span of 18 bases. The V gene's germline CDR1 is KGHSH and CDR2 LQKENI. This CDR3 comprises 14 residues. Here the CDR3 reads CASSPMGETGEQYF. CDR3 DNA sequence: TGTGCCAGCTCCCCCATGGGCGAAACGGGCGAGCAGTACTTC.

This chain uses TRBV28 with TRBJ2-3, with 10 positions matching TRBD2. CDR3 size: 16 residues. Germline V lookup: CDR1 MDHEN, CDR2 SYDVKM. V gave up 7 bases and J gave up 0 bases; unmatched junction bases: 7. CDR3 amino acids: CASIRTSGWSTDTQYF. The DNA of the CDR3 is TGTGCCAGCATTCGGACTAGCGGATGGAGCACAGATACGCAGTATTTT. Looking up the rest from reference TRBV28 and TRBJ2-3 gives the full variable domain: DVKVTQSSRYLVKRTGEKVFLECVQDMDHENMFWYRQDPGLGLRLIYFSYDVKMKEKGDIPEGYSVSREKKERFSLILESASTNQTSMYLCASIRTSGWSTDTQYFGPGTRLTVL.

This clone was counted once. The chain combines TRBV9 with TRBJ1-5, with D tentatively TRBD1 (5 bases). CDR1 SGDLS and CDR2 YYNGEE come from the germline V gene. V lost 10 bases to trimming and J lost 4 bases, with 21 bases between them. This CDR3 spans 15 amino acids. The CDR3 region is CAGRMGGAGNQPQHF. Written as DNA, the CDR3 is TGTGCCGGACGTATGGGAGGGGCTGGTAATCAGCCCCAGCATTTT.

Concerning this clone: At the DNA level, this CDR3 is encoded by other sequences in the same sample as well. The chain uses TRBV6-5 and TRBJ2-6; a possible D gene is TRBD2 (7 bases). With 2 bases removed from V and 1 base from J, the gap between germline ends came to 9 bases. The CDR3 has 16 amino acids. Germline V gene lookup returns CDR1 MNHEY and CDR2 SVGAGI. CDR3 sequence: CASSYRGGSGANVLTF. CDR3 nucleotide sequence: TGTGCCAGCAGTTACAGGGGGGGGTCTGGGGCCAACGTCCTGACTTTC.

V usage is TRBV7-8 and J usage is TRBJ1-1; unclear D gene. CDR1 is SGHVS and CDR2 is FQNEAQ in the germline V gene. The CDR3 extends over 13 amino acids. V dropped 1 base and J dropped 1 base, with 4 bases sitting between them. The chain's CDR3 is CASSLDENTEAFF. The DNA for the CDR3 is TGTGCCAGCAGCTTAGACGAGAACACTGAAGCTTTCTTT.

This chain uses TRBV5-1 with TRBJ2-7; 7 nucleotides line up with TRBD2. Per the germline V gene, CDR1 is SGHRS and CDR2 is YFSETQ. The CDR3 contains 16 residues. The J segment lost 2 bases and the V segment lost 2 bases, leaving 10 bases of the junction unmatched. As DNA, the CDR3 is TGCGCCAGCAGCTTAGGCCGGGGACTATCTACCTACGAGCAGTACTTC. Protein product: CASSLGRGLSTYEQYF.